Each of the 32 T cell receptor beta chains below was sequenced from the same sample in a study of T cells in Graves' hyperthyroidism and ophthalmopathy. Amplified TCR beta CDR3 regions came from RNA transcripts. First-round RT-PCR with HTBI primers amplified the TCR CDR3 region. TCRdb itself ran the multiplex PCR reads through MiXCR, one entry per CDR3 protein. The repertoire consists of about 840,000 distinct CDR3 sequences, with 35% to 40% occurring once and the leading ten covering 7% to 10%. Sample: blood. Source of these receptors: a man younger than 30 with Graves' hyperthyroidism.

This clonotype has ten or more counts. V is TRBV10-1 and J is TRBJ1-1, with TRBD1 matching 7 bases. J lost 8 bases, V lost 3 bases, and 6 bases had no gene match. The CDR3 loop spans 13 amino acids. Per germline, CDR1 WNHNN and CDR2 SYGVQD (reference sequence). Written as DNA, the CDR3 is TGCGCCAGCAGTGACCCTACAGGGGACGAAGCTTTCTTT. Translation gives CASSDPTGDEAFF.

The rearrangement uses TRBV5-1 and TRBJ1-5; 11 nucleotides match TRBD1. The CDR3 is 15 residues long. The ends lost 4 bases at V and 6 bases at J; junction bases unmatched: 6. CDR1 is SGHRS, CDR2 YFSETQ, per germline. The CDR3 DNA sequence: TGCGCCAGCAGCACGGGGACAGGGGGTATTCAGCCCCAGCATTTT. This sequence encodes CASSTGTGGIQPQHF.

V usage is TRBV5-8 and J usage is TRBJ2-7; no definite D call. Trimming cost V 0 bases and J 11 bases, with 9 bases left between them. Germline CDR1 and CDR2: SGHTS and YDEGEE. The CDR3 extends over 11 amino acids. CDR3 DNA: TGTGCCAGCAGCTTGGTACAGCTGAAGTACTTC. Translating it yields CASSLVQLKYF.

The sample holds many counts of this clonotype. This chain connects TRBV29-1 to TRBJ1-4, with 8 bases aligning to TRBD1. The V gene end was trimmed by 6 bases and the J gene end by 7 bases; junction bases not matched to a gene: 7. From germline, CDR1 is SQVTM and CDR2 ANQGSEA. This CDR3 is 13 amino acids long. The CDR3 is CSVGGQGSEKLFF. The DNA for the CDR3 is TGCAGCGTCGGCGGACAGGGTAGTGAAAAACTGTTTTTT. Full variable domain (missing parts from reference TRBV29-1 and TRBJ1-4): SAVISQKPSRDICQRGTSLTIQCQVDSQVTMMFWYRQQPGQSLTLIATANQGSEATYESGFVIDKFPISRPNLTFSTLTVSNMSPEDSSIYLCSVGGQGSEKLFFGSGTQLSVL.

The J gene is TRBJ1-3, the V gene TRBV13; D not certain. The CDR3 extends over 15 amino acids. The ends were cut back, 4 bases at V and 0 bases at J, with 10 bases in the middle. The V gene's germline CDR1 is PRHDT and CDR2 FYEKMQ (reference sequence). CDR3 nucleotide sequence: TGTGCCAGCAGCTCGCCGGTCAGCTCTGGAAACACCATATATTTT. This codes for CASSSPVSSGNTIYF.

In this sample, this clonotype turned up many times. The V call is TRBV9, the J call TRBJ2-7; unclear D gene. The CDR3 sequence is 14 residues long. V was trimmed by 3 bases and J by 1 base, leaving 11 bases between them. In germline, CDR1 is SGDLS, CDR2 YYNGEE. The CDR3 loop reads CASSGPQRSYEQYF. The CDR3 DNA follows: TGTGCCAGCAGCGGTCCCCAGCGATCCTACGAGCAGTACTTC.

The sample holds a few counts of this clonotype. This CDR3 reads CASSSIRDKTYEQYF. The CDR3 DNA reads as TGTGCCAGCAGCTCCATCCGTGACAAGACCTACGAGCAGTACTTC. V is TRBV12-3 or TRBV12-4 and J is TRBJ2-7; D unresolved. CDR3 length: 15 residues. V lost 6 bases to trimming and J lost 2 bases, with 17 bases between them.

For this clonotype: An end of the junction differs from the germline gene, which may be a read error. The rearrangement links TRBV2 to TRBJ2-2, with D tentatively TRBD1 or TRBD2 (5 bases each). CDR3 length equals 16 residues. The germline gives CDR1 SNHLY, CDR2 FYNNEI. The CDR3 bases are TGTGCCAGCAGTGACCCCCACGGCATGAACACCAGGGAGCCGTTTTTT. Translation: CASSDPHGMNTREPFF. Complete variable domain (other parts from reference TRBV2 and TRBJ2-2): EPEVTQTPSHQVTQMGQEVILRCVPISNHLYFYWYRQILGQKVEFLVSFYNNEISEKSEIFDDQFSVERPDGSNFTLKIRSTKLEDSAMYFCASSDPHGMNTREPFFGEGSRLTVL.

In this sample, this clonotype turned up once. The CDR3 region is CAISDSAGRNQPQHF. CDR3 nucleotides: TGTGCCATCAGCGATTCGGCTGGGCGGAATCAGCCCCAGCATTTT. V gene TRBV10-3 combines with J gene TRBJ1-5; no definite D call. V was cut by 6 bases and J by 4 bases, with 16 bases left in between. The CDR3 has 15 residues. Germline-derived CDR1 and CDR2 are ENHRY and SYGVKD.

The V call is TRBV9, the J call TRBJ2-6; D is tentatively TRBD1 or TRBD2 (5 bases each). Germline CDR1 is SGDLS and CDR2 is YYNGEE. This CDR3 spans 15 amino acids. Trimming took 7 bases from V and 2 from J, leaving 13 bases between them. In DNA form, the CDR3 reads TGTGCCAGCGGCCTCTGGGGGACTGGGGCCAACGTCCTGACTTTC. The encoded protein is CASGLWGTGANVLTF.

Of note for this clonotype: A single base separates this from a much larger clone, so it may be a read error. The rearrangement uses TRBV25-1 and TRBJ1-2; no definite D call. Germline V lookup: CDR1 MGHDK, CDR2 SYGVNS. The CDR3 has 13 residues. The V end was cut by 5 bases, the J end by 6 bases, with 13 bases between. The CDR3 region has the DNA TGTGCCAGCAGTTTACAGCTCAGCCATGGCTACACCTTC. Amino acid sequence: CASSLQLSHGYTF.

This sequence joins TRBV9 and TRBJ2-2; 8 bases agree with TRBD2. Germline trimming cut 0 bases from V and 3 bases from J; bases unmatched to any gene: 1. The CDR3 runs to 15 residues. Germline loops: CDR1 SGDLS, CDR2 YYNGEE. CDR3 region: CASSVAGGDTGELFF. The CDR3 nucleotides read TGTGCCAGCAGCGTAGCGGGAGGGGACACCGGGGAGCTGTTTTTT.

The chain couples TRBV20-1 to TRBJ1-5; 7 bases are a match to TRBD1. Germline V CDR1 and CDR2: DFQATT, SNEGSKA (reference sequence). This CDR3 has 16 residues. With V trimmed by 2 bases and J by 5 bases, 12 bases remained unmatched. For the CDR3, the DNA is TGCAGTGCTAGAAAGGGGCAAGGGACAGAACATCAGCCCCAGCATTTT. Its translation is CSARKGQGTEHQPQHF.

In its sample, this clonotype was seen many times. The J gene is TRBJ2-7, the V gene TRBV7-9; a possible D gene is TRBD1 (6 bases). Per germline, CDR1 SEHNR and CDR2 FQNEAQ (reference sequence). Trimming left V 5 bases short and J 3 bases short, with 11 bases between. The CDR3 spans 13 residues. The CDR3 nucleotides read TGTGCCAGCAGCGTCGGACAGCGCTACGAGCAGTACTTC. This encodes CASSVGQRYEQYF.

This clonotype was counted only a few times. The CDR3, as DNA: TGTGCCAGCAGCAGCCTAGCGGTGAAACCTAACGAGCAGTACTTC. Translated, it gives CASSSLAVKPNEQYF. J is TRBJ2-7 and V is TRBV7-9; 7 bases agree with TRBD2. The V and J ends lost 5 bases and 5 bases, in that order; junction bases with no gene match: 12. The CDR3 consists of 15 residues. Germline lookup yields CDR1 SEHNR and CDR2 FQNEAQ (reference sequence).

This chain connects TRBV10-2 to TRBJ1-5; perhaps TRBD1 as D (5 bases). The CDR3 is 15 amino acids. Germline CDR1 WSHSY, CDR2 SAAADI. The ends were cut back, 6 bases at V and 6 bases at J, with 18 bases in the middle. CDR3 in DNA: TGCGCCAGCAGCCAAGTAGGAGGGGATAGTCAGCCCCAGCATTTT. As protein: CASSQVGGDSQPQHF.

The J gene is TRBJ1-5, the V gene TRBV6-1; the D is unclear. This CDR3 has 13 amino acids. V was pared by 5 bases and J by 11 bases, with 16 bases between. Germline CDR1 is MNHNS and CDR2 is SASEGT. The CDR3 DNA is TGTGCCAGCAGTTTAGCGCCCCAAGAGACCCAGCATTTT. This codes for CASSLAPQETQHF.

At least ten counts were recorded for this clonotype. The J gene is TRBJ2-7, the V gene TRBV7-9; possible D gene TRBD1, 6 bases. Trimming removed 5 bases from V and 7 bases from J, with 15 bases in between. The CDR3 spans 13 residues. Germline CDR1 reads SEHNR; CDR2 reads FQNEAQ (reference sequence). The DNA of the CDR3 is TGTGCCAGCAGCCTAGGACAGTTCGGGGAGCAGTACTTC. Translation gives CASSLGQFGEQYF.

The CDR3 region has the DNA TGCGCCAGCAGCTTGGCCTTAGACAAGCACTACGAGCAGTACTTC. Encoded protein: CASSLALDKHYEQYF. The chain links TRBV5-1 to TRBJ2-7; no clear D. CDR3 length equals 15 residues. V was cut by 0 bases and J by 3 bases, with 13 bases left in between. CDR1 SGHRS and CDR2 YFSETQ come from the germline V gene.

This clonotype was seen repeatedly, ten times or more. The rearrangement joins TRBV10-3 to TRBJ1-4, with D tentatively TRBD1 (5 bases). The CDR3 is 13 residues long. V lost 6 bases, J lost 5 bases, and 10 bases lay in between. Germline assignment: CDR1 ENHRY and CDR2 SYGVKD. The CDR3 loop reads CAISGGQNEKLFF. As DNA, the CDR3 is TGTGCCATCAGCGGGGGTCAAAATGAAAAACTGTTTTTT.

This clonotype was counted between two and nine times. This chain links TRBV29-1 with TRBJ2-5; maybe TRBD2 (6 bases). The CDR3 has 12 amino acids. Trimming removed 6 bases at V and 4 bases at J, with 12 bases between. Germline V CDR1 and CDR2: SQVTM, ANQGSEA. Here the CDR3 reads CSVGGGIETQYF. CDR3 in DNA: TGCAGCGTCGGTGGGGGGATAGAGACCCAGTACTTC.

This clonotype was observed at least ten times. The V gene is TRBV2, the J gene TRBJ1-3; D remains unclear. V was pared by 10 bases and J by 6 bases, with 13 bases between. This CDR3 spans 12 amino acids. Germline-derived CDR1 and CDR2 are SNHLY and FYNNEI. This CDR3 is CATSIQKNTIYF. DNA for the CDR3: TGTGCCACCAGCATTCAGAAAAACACCATATATTTT.

The chain has TRBV10-3 and TRBJ1-4, with D perhaps matching TRBD1 (6 bases). CDR3 length: 14 residues. Trimming cost V 3 bases and J 8 bases, with 13 bases left between them. Looked up from germline, CDR1 is ENHRY and CDR2 is SYGVKD. The DNA of the CDR3 is TGTGCCATCAGTGAAGGGCAGGGGAGCGAAAAACTGTTTTTT. Encoded protein: CAISEGQGSEKLFF.

The chain carries TRBV11-1 and TRBJ1-5; D is unclear. Germline CDR1 and CDR2: SGHAT and FQDESV (reference sequence). The V end was cut by 8 bases, the J end by 1 base, with 6 bases between. The length of the CDR3 is 12 residues. The CDR3 spells CASQLSNQPQHF. CDR3 DNA: TGTGCCAGCCAACTAAGCAATCAGCCCCAGCATTTT.

This clonotype came up a few times. A single base separates this from a much larger clone, so it may be a read error. This chain links TRBV10-1 with TRBJ2-2; TRBD1 is a possible D gene (6 bases). The germline V gene has CDR1 WNHNN and CDR2 SYGVQD (reference sequence). This CDR3 is 13 amino acids long. CDR3 sequence (DNA): TGCGCCAGCAGTGAACAGGGAACCGAGGAGCTGTTTTTT. Translation gives CASSEQGTEELFF.

This chain links TRBV2 with TRBJ2-7, with TRBD1 matching over 9 bases. Germline V CDR1 and CDR2: SNHLY, FYNNEI. J gave up 3 bases and V 4 bases, and 4 bases lay outside the gene matches. This CDR3 spans 14 amino acids. CDR3 bases: TGTGCCAGCAGTGTTAGGACAGGGGACTACGAGCAGTACTTC. Translation: CASSVRTGDYEQYF. Supplemented by reference TRBV2 and TRBJ2-7, the full variable domain reads EPEVTQTPSHQVTQMGQEVILRCVPISNHLYFYWYRQILGQKVEFLVSFYNNEISEKSEIFDDQFSVERPDGSNFTLKIRSTKLEDSAMYFCASSVRTGDYEQYFGPGTRLTVT.

This clonotype was picked up a small number of times. J is TRBJ1-2 and V is TRBV6-5; D may be TRBD1 (5 bases). The CDR3 sequence is 13 residues long. The V and J ends lost 5 bases and 7 bases respectively, with 14 bases between them. Germline CDR1 is MNHEY and CDR2 is SVGAGI. The CDR3, as DNA: TGTGCCAGCAGTGAAACAACAGGAGCTGGCTACACCTTC. Its translation is CASSETTGAGYTF.

With respect to this clonotype: One end of the junction fails to match germline, which may point to a read error. The rearrangement joins TRBV29-1 to TRBJ1-1; possible D gene TRBD1, 6 bases. The germline V gene has CDR1 SQVTM and CDR2 ANQGSEA. CDR3 size: 15 residues. The CDR3 region is CSVGRQVRENTEAFF. The CDR3 DNA sequence: TGCAGCGTAGGACGACAGGTAAGGGAGAACACTGAGGCTTTCTTT.

Written as DNA, the CDR3 is TGTGCCAGCAGCTCGAACAGGGTCGGGGCTTTCTTT. It codes for CASSSNRVGAFF. The rearrangement joins TRBV11-1 to TRBJ1-1; a possible D gene is TRBD1 (6 bases). Germline CDR1 reads SGHAT; CDR2 reads FQDESV (reference sequence). V was cut by 4 bases and J by 11 bases, with 14 bases left in between. The CDR3 runs 12 residues.

The chain couples TRBV12-3 or TRBV12-4 to TRBJ1-1; possible D gene TRBD1, 6 bases. The CDR3 consists of 14 residues. Trimming took 5 bases from V and 3 from J, leaving 13 bases between them. The CDR3 nucleotides read TGTGCCAGCAGTCCCCCGGGACAACACACTGAAGCTTTCTTT. Protein: CASSPPGQHTEAFF.

This clonotype occurred many times. This rearrangement joins TRBV19 to TRBJ1-5; unclear D gene. Per germline, CDR1 LNHDA and CDR2 SQIVND (reference sequence). V was shortened by 6 bases and J by 12 bases, with 12 bases between the two germline ends. The CDR3 has 11 amino acids. The CDR3 reads CASRSEVLQHF. The CDR3 DNA follows: TGTGCCAGTAGGAGTGAAGTCCTCCAGCATTTT.

This clonotype was counted at least ten times. The chain has TRBV14 and TRBJ1-1; 7 bases match TRBD1. Losses at the gene ends were 6 bases for V and 8 bases for J; bases not matched to a gene: 12. Germline lookup yields CDR1 SGHDN and CDR2 FVKESK. The length of the CDR3 is 14 residues. CDR3 amino acids: CASSPITGDWEAFF. The CDR3 nucleotides are TGTGCCAGCAGTCCGATCACAGGGGATTGGGAAGCTTTCTTT.